The 17 T cell receptor beta chains below were found in one sample sequenced in a study of cytomegalovirus exposure and HLA in healthy donors. PCR primers comprised 60 Vbeta and 13 Jbeta primers. TCRdb's table, derived via immunoSEQ multiplex PCR, lists solely in-frame clones and lacks some. Here the sample spans about 89,000 clones, approximately 71% being singletons. Sequencing used PBMCs. These receptor sequences come from a man aged 25-40 years in good health and CMV-seronegative.

This clone has only a few counts. The genes are TRBV28 and TRBJ2-1; 11 positions match TRBD1. The CDR3 has 16 amino acids. Germline lookup yields CDR1 MDHEN and CDR2 SYDVKM. The V segment lost 1 base and the J segment 10 bases; nucleotides outside the gene matches: 9. The CDR3 region has the DNA TGTGCCAGCAGTTTATCCCCGGGACAGGGGGGGTTGGAGCAGTTCTTC. Encoded protein: CASSLSPGQGGLEQFF.

The chain is built from TRBV6-5 and TRBJ2-1, with 8 bases identical to TRBD2. Germline V lookup: CDR1 MNHEY, CDR2 SVGAGI. The length of the CDR3 is 14 residues. Losses at the gene ends were 7 bases for V and 6 bases for J; bases not matched to a gene: 8. The CDR3: CASTPGLAGNEQFF. Here the CDR3 DNA reads TGTGCCAGCACCCCCGGGCTAGCGGGCAATGAGCAGTTCTTC.

This clone was seen a single time. The chain recombines TRBV18 with TRBJ2-2; no definite D call. Germline V gives CDR1 KGHSH, CDR2 LQKENI. The V and J ends lost 2 bases and 4 bases respectively, with 11 bases between them. The CDR3 spans 15 residues. CDR3 residues: CASSPDTLGTGELFF. The CDR3 region has the DNA TGTGCCAGCTCACCAGACACTCTCGGCACCGGGGAGCTGTTTTTT. Full variable domain (missing parts from reference TRBV18 and TRBJ2-2): NAGVMQNPRHLVRRRGQEARLRCSPMKGHSHVYWYRQLPEEGLKFMVYLQKENIIDESGMPKERFSAEFPKEGPSILRIQQVVRGDSAAYFCASSPDTLGTGELFFGEGSRLTVL.

This clone was detected only once. The chain uses TRBV11-3 and TRBJ2-1, with 7 bases matching TRBD2. The length of the CDR3 is 15 residues. The V gene end was trimmed by 5 bases and the J gene end by 12 bases; junction bases not matched to a gene: 16. Germline V lookup: CDR1 SGHNT, CDR2 YENEEA. In DNA, the CDR3 is TGTGCCAGCAGCAAAGGGCGGGCGGCGGGAGTTGGGCAGTTCTTC. Translating gives CASSKGRAAGVGQFF.

The rearrangement uses TRBV28 and TRBJ1-5; a possible D gene is TRBD1 (5 bases). Germline V lookup: CDR1 MDHEN, CDR2 SYDVKM. V lost 4 bases and J 7 bases, leaving 14 bases between the germline ends. The CDR3 has 14 residues. The CDR3 loop is CASSSPSGNQPQHF. For the CDR3, the DNA is TGTGCCAGCAGTTCTCCCTCAGGGAACCAGCCCCAGCATTTT.

The chain couples TRBV14 to TRBJ1-2; 9 nucleotides align to TRBD1. The CDR3 extends over 18 amino acids. With 3 bases clipped from V and 3 bases from J, the junction kept 14 bases outside the gene matches. Germline V gene sequence: CDR1 SGHDN, CDR2 FVKESK. CDR3 sequence reads: CASSHNRPGRTGDYGYTF. CDR3 nucleotide sequence: TGTGCCAGCAGCCACAACAGGCCCGGTCGGACAGGGGACTATGGCTACACCTTC.

The genes are TRBV27 and TRBJ2-1, with 9 bases aligning to TRBD2. In germline, CDR1 is MNHEY, CDR2 SMNVEV (reference sequence). With V trimmed by 1 base and J by 8 bases, 6 bases remained unmatched. The CDR3 contains 15 residues. The CDR3, as DNA: TGTGCCAGCAGTTTATATAGCGGGAGCCGGGATGAGCAGTTCTTC. Amino acids: CASSLYSGSRDEQFF.

The chain uses TRBV7-8 and TRBJ1-1, with D unclear. This CDR3 region has 15 residues. CDR1 and CDR2 from the germline V gene are SGHVS and FQNEAQ. V was shortened by 2 bases and J by 0 bases, with 10 bases between the two germline ends. The CDR3 protein is CASSLLTGVNTEAFF. The CDR3 bases are TGTGCCAGCAGCTTACTCACCGGGGTGAACACTGAAGCTTTCTTT.

This clone was counted once. The V and J genes are TRBV5-6 and TRBJ1-1; D unclear. The CDR3 consists of 15 residues. V lost 4 bases and J 4 bases, leaving 17 bases between the germline ends. Germline CDR1 SGHDT, CDR2 YYEEEE. CDR3 DNA: TGTGCCAGCAGCCCACCCTCTCGGTCGGGCACTGAAGCTTTCTTT. Its protein product is CASSPPSRSGTEAFF.

The chain uses TRBV10-2 and TRBJ1-2; a weak D match, TRBD1 (6 bases). The CDR3 runs 12 residues. Between the trimmed V and J ends, which lost 8 bases and 1 base, there was a span of 8 bases. CDR1 is WSHSY, CDR2 SAAADI, per germline. This CDR3 reads CASGTNNYGYTF. The CDR3 DNA follows: TGCGCCAGCGGGACAAATAACTATGGCTACACCTTC.

In this sample, this clone turned up a few times. The rearrangement links TRBV28 to TRBJ1-5; D is possibly TRBD1 (5 bases). Trimming took off 10 bases at V and 2 bases at J, with 18 bases between the two ends. The CDR3 has 15 residues. Germline loops: CDR1 MDHEN, CDR2 SYDVKM. This chain's CDR3 is CAISTGGSGNQPQHF. CDR3 DNA: TGTGCCATCTCTACCGGGGGTTCGGGCAATCAGCCCCAGCATTTT.

This clone has more than one count but fewer than ten. The J gene is TRBJ1-5, the V gene TRBV30, with D tentatively TRBD1 (6 bases). The CDR3 loop spans 14 amino acids. The V end was cut by 5 bases, the J end by 2 bases, with 13 bases between. The germline gives CDR1 GTSNPN, CDR2 SVGIG (reference sequence). The CDR3 nucleotides read TGTGCCTGGGGGGCGGGGGCGGGCAATCAGCCCCAGCATTTT. It is translated as CAWGAGAGNQPQHF.

The V gene is TRBV4-1, the J gene TRBJ2-2, with a tentative D call TRBD1 (6 bases). The V gene's germline CDR1 is MGHRA and CDR2 YSYEKL. The CDR3 has 16 amino acids. The V end was cut by 3 bases, the J end by 1 base, with 12 bases between. The CDR3 sequence is CASSHPETGNTGELFF. The CDR3 DNA sequence: TGCGCCAGCAGCCACCCGGAGACAGGGAACACCGGGGAGCTGTTTTTT.

The chain uses TRBV4-1 and TRBJ1-4; D possibly corresponds to TRBD1 (5 bases). Germline-derived CDR1 and CDR2 are MGHRA and YSYEKL. The CDR3 extends over 16 amino acids. V lost 0 bases and J 8 bases, leaving 16 bases between the germline ends. CDR3 in DNA: TGCGCCAGCAGCCAAGATTCTGGGGGGATTAGGGAAAAACTGTTTTTT. Translation: CASSQDSGGIREKLFF.

This sequence joins TRBV13 and TRBJ2-6; D unresolved. This CDR3 has 16 amino acids. V was trimmed by 5 bases and J by 1 base, leaving 12 bases between them. Germline lookup yields CDR1 PRHDT and CDR2 FYEKMQ (reference sequence). DNA of the CDR3: TGTGCCAGCAGCACCATCCCGGTTTCTGGGGCCAACGTCCTGACTTTC. Encoded protein: CASSTIPVSGANVLTF.

The V gene is TRBV19, the J gene TRBJ2-2, with 9 bases fitting TRBD1. CDR1 LNHDA and CDR2 SQIVND come from the germline V gene (reference sequence). V was pared by 8 bases and J by 4 bases, with 5 bases of the junction left unmatched. This CDR3 has 14 amino acids. The CDR3 sequence is CASRGTGFTGELFF. CDR3 bases: TGTGCCAGTCGCGGGACAGGGTTCACCGGGGAGCTGTTTTTT.

The chain combines TRBV28 with TRBJ1-1; weak D call: TRBD1 (5 bases). CDR1 is MDHEN and CDR2 is SYDVKM in the germline V gene. The V and J ends lost 5 bases and 1 base respectively, with 11 bases between them. This CDR3 is built from 14 residues. The CDR3 here is CASSHQGENTEAFF. The CDR3 region has the DNA TGTGCCAGCAGTCATCAAGGGGAGAACACTGAAGCTTTCTTT.